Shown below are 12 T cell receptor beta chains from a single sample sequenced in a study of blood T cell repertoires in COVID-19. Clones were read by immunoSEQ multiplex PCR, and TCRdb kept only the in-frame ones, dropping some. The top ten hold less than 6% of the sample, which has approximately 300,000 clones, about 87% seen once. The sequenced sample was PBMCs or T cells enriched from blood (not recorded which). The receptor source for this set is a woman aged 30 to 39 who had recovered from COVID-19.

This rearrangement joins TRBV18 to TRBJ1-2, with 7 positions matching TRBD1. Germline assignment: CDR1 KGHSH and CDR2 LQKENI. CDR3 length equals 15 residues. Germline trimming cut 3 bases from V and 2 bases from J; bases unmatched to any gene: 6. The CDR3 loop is CASSPSLTGNYGYTF. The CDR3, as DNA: TGTGCCAGCTCACCTTCCCTGACAGGGAACTATGGCTACACCTTC.

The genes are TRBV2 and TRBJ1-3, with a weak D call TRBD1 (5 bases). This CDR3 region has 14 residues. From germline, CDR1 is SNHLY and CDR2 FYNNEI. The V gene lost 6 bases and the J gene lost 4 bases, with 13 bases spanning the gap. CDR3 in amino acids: CASSPGTSGNTIYF. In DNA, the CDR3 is TGTGCCAGCAGCCCTGGGACTTCGGGAAACACCATATATTTT.

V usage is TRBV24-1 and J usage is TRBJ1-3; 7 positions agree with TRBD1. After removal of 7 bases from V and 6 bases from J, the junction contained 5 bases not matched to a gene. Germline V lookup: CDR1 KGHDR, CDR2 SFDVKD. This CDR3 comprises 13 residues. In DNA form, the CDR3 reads TGTGCCACCAGGACAGGGAATCCAAACACCATATATTTT. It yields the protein CATRTGNPNTIYF.

The CDR3 spells CASSYWTDGYTF. The CDR3 DNA reads as TGTGCCAGCAGTTACTGGACAGATGGCTACACCTTC. V usage is TRBV6-6 and J usage is TRBJ1-2; tentative D call: TRBD1 (6 bases). The CDR3 totals 12 residues. The ends were cut back, 1 base at V and 6 bases at J, with 6 bases in the middle. Germline V CDR1 and CDR2: MNHNY, SVGAGI (reference sequence).

The CDR3: CASSSGTGSSEQFF. CDR3 DNA: TGTGCCAGCAGCTCAGGGACAGGGTCTAGTGAGCAGTTCTTC. V gene TRBV7-9 combines with J gene TRBJ2-1, with 9 bases aligning to TRBD1. The germline V gene encodes CDR1 SEHNR and CDR2 FQNEAQ (reference sequence). The CDR3 has 14 residues. The V gene end was trimmed by 4 bases and the J gene end by 9 bases; junction bases not matched to a gene: 7.

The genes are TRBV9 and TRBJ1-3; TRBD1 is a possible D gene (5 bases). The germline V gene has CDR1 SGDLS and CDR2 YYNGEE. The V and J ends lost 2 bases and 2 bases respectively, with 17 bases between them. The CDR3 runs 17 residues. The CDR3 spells CASSVLPVGQTGNTIYF. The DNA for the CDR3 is TGTGCCAGCAGCGTCCTACCGGTGGGGCAAACTGGAAACACCATATATTTT.

The CDR3 is CASSYSDSGSGGYTF. The CDR3 nucleotides read TGTGCCAGCAGTTACTCGGACAGCGGCTCGGGCGGCTACACCTTC. The chain employs TRBV6-5 and TRBJ1-2, with D possibly being TRBD1 (6 bases). The V and J ends lost 0 bases and 8 bases respectively, with 16 bases between them. The CDR3 sequence is 15 residues long. Germline assignment: CDR1 MNHEY and CDR2 SVGAGI.

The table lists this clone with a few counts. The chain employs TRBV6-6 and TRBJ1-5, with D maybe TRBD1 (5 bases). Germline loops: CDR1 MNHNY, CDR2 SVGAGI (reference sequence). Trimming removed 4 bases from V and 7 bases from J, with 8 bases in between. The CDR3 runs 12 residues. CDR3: CASSSGGQPQHF. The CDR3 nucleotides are TGTGCCAGCAGTTCCGGGGGACAGCCCCAGCATTTT.

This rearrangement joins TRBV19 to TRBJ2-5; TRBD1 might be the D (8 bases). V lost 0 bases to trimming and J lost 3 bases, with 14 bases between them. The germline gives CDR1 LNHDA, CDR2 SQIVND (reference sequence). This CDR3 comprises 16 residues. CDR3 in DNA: TGTGCCAGTAGTATAGATCCACAGGGGGGGAAAGAGACCCAGTACTTC. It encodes CASSIDPQGGKETQYF.

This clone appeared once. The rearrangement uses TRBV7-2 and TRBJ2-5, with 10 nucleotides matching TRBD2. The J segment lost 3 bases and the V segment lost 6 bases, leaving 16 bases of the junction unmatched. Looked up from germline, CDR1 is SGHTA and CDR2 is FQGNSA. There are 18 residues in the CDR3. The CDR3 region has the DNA TGTGCCAGCAGTTTAACCCGGACTAGCGGAGGTGGGGAAGAGACCCAGTACTTC. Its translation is CASSLTRTSGGGEETQYF.

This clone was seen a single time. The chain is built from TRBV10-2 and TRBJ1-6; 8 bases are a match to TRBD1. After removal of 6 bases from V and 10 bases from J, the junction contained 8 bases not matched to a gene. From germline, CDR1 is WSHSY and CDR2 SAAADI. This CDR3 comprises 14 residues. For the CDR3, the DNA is TGCGCCAGCAGAGCAGACAGGGGAGGCTCACCCCTCCACTTT. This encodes CASRADRGGSPLHF.

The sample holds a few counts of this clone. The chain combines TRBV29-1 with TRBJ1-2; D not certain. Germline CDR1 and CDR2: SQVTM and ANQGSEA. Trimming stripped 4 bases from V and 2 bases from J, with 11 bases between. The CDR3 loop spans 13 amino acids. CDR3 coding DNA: TGCAGCGTTGCGGGGAGGGTCAACTATGGCTACACCTTC. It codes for CSVAGRVNYGYTF.